Listed below are T cell receptor beta chains from one sample, sequenced in a study of T cell repertoires in cytomegalovirus infection. Using its own MiXCR run on the reads, TCRdb lists one record per CDR3 protein. The table lists hundreds of thousands of distinct CDR3 sequences, around a sixth of them singletons. Sequenced sample: PBMCs. All receptors derive from a human donor in good health (CMV status not recorded). Some clones in this sample may be carry-over from other donors' samples. The CDR3 runs from the conserved cysteine through the conserved F or W. D genes are given only for firm matches. Clone size is given for some rows only: seen once, a few or many times, or a class if the clone is expanded.

size: few; V: TRBV27; J: TRBJ2-1; D: TRBD2; DNA: TGTGCCAGCAGTCTCCTAGCGGGAGGGCGATTGTCCTCCTACAATGAGCAGTTCTTC; CDR3: CASSLLAGGRLSSYNEQFF
size: few; V: TRBV12-3/TRBV12-4; J: TRBJ2-7; D: TRBD1; DNA: TGTGCCAGCAGTTTTGCGACAGGGGAGTACGAGCAGTACTTC; CDR3: CASSFATGEYEQYF
size: -; V: TRBV12-3/TRBV12-4; J: TRBJ2-3; D: -; DNA: TGTGCCAGCAGTTTAGCGGTGGCAGATACGCAGTATTTT; CDR3: CASSLAVADTQYF
size: many; V: TRBV7-2; J: TRBJ1-2; D: TRBD1; DNA: TGTGCCAGCAGCTTAGCCGGGACAGGGTTTTATGGCTACACCTTC; CDR3: CASSLAGTGFYGYTF
size: many; V: TRBV10-3; J: TRBJ2-1; D: TRBD2; DNA: TGTGCCATCAGTGAGTCGTACTCTAGCGGGAGTATCTTC; CDR3: CAISESYSSGSIF
size: many; V: TRBV7-2; J: TRBJ2-7; D: TRBD2; DNA: TGTGCCAGCAGCTTACGCGGGAGAGGGTACGAGCAGTACTTC; CDR3: CASSLRGRGYEQYF
size: few; V: TRBV10-3; J: TRBJ2-4; D: -; DNA: TGTGCCATCAGCAGGGACTCAAACATTCAGTACTTC; CDR3: CAISRDSNIQYF
size: -; V: TRBV19; J: TRBJ1-5; D: -; DNA: TGTGTCAGTAGTATCGGGCAAACCAACAATCAGCCCCAGCATTTT; CDR3: CVSSIGQTNNQPQHF
size: -; V: TRBV24-1; J: TRBJ2-3; D: TRBD2; DNA: TGTGCCACCAGTTCGGGACTAGCGGGAGGGTGGGGCACAGATACGCAGTATTTT; CDR3: CATSSGLAGGWGTDTQYF
size: few; V: TRBV11-2; J: TRBJ1-4; D: TRBD1; DNA: TGTGCCAGCAGCTTAGGAGCCGGGACAGGTGGGGGGAAACTGTTTTTT; CDR3: CASSLGAGTGGGKLFF
size: -; V: TRBV12-3/TRBV12-4; J: TRBJ2-3; D: -; DNA: TGTGCCAGCAGTTTTCCGGCAGGGGCAGATACGCAGTATTTT; CDR3: CASSFPAGADTQYF
size: -; V: TRBV7-9; J: TRBJ2-1; D: TRBD2; DNA: TGTGCCAGCAGCTGGCTACCCAACGGGGGGGATGAGCAGTTCTTC; CDR3: CASSWLPNGGDEQFF
size: few; V: TRBV7-2; J: TRBJ2-4; D: -; DNA: TGTGCCAGCAGCTTAAGCAGGGACAAAAACATTCAGTACTTC; CDR3: CASSLSRDKNIQYF
size: many; V: TRBV15; J: TRBJ2-7; D: -; DNA: TGTGCCACCAGCAGAGATTGGAAACGGGCCTACGAGCAGTACTTC; CDR3: CATSRDWKRAYEQYF
size: -; V: TRBV12-3/TRBV12-4; J: TRBJ2-1; D: -; DNA: TGTGCCAGCAGTTATGAGGATAGGATGGTTAATGAGCAGTTCTTC; CDR3: CASSYEDRMVNEQFF
size: few; V: TRBV11-2; J: TRBJ1-3; D: -; DNA: TGTGCCAGCAGCCCGGCGGGGGGATTCTCTGGAAACACCATATATTTT; CDR3: CASSPAGGFSGNTIYF
size: many; V: TRBV20-1; J: TRBJ2-5; D: TRBD2; DNA: TGCAGTGCTATCCGGGGTAGCGGGCAACAAGAGACCCAGTACTTC; CDR3: CSAIRGSGQQETQYF
size: many; V: TRBV7-2; J: TRBJ2-5; D: -; DNA: TGTGCCAGCAGCCCGAGGGGGTTAGAGACCCAGTACTTC; CDR3: CASSPRGLETQYF
size: -; V: TRBV5-3; J: TRBJ2-2; D: -; DNA: TGTGCCAGCAGTGGGGTCAGCGGGGAGCTGTTTTTT; CDR3: CASSGVSGELFF
size: -; V: TRBV19; J: TRBJ1-5; D: -; DNA: TGTGCCAGTAGCGCGACAAGGAGTAGGAGCAATCAGCCCCAGCATTTT; CDR3: CASSATRSRSNQPQHF